These T cell receptor beta chains were read from a single sample in a study of blood T cell repertoires in COVID-19. The table came from immunoSEQ multiplex PCR; TCRdb's copy has only in-frame clones and leaves some out. The sample has approximately 290,000 clones; around 89% are singletons. Material: peripheral blood. The receptors were gathered from a woman aged 55-70 years with acute or convalescent COVID-19. CDR3s include the opening cysteine and the closing phenylalanine or tryptophan. The D gene is left open where the match is weak. The size field is filled for only some rows; it gives once, few, many or a size class.

cdr3_nt	cdr3_aa	clone_size	j_call	d_call	v_call
TGTGCCACCAGCAGATCCGGGACTCGGGTTGATACGCAGTATTTT	CATSRSGTRVDTQYF	.	TRBJ2-3	.	TRBV15
TGCGCCAGCAGCTCGAGTCCCCAGGGGAAGGAGACCCAGTACTTC	CASSSSPQGKETQYF	.	TRBJ2-5	.	TRBV5-1
TGTGCCAGCAGCCATTTTTCCGAGATCACCGGGGAGCTGTTTTTT	CASSHFSEITGELFF	.	TRBJ2-2	.	TRBV14
TGCGCCAGCAGCTTGGCCCTTAACTATGGCTACACCTTC	CASSLALNYGYTF	.	TRBJ1-2	.	TRBV5-1
TGTGCCATCAGTGAGTGGGCTACAGGGACTAACTCCTATAATTCACCCCTCCACTTT	CAISEWATGTNSYNSPLHF	.	TRBJ1-6	.	TRBV10-3
TGTGCCAGCAGCCCTTTAGGACTAGCGGGAGGAGAGCAGTTCTTC	CASSPLGLAGGEQFF	once	TRBJ2-1	TRBD2	TRBV14
TGTGCCAGCAGCCAAGAAGGCAGGCCGTGGAGCTACACCTTC	CASSQEGRPWSYTF	.	TRBJ1-2	.	TRBV4-2
TGCGCCAGCAGCCAAGATCTTGGTCTGGAGGGCTACACCTTC	CASSQDLGLEGYTF	.	TRBJ1-2	.	TRBV4-1
TGCGCCAGCAGAAAGGACAGCCTTAATGAAAAACTGTTTTTT	CASRKDSLNEKLFF	.	TRBJ1-4	.	TRBV5-1
TGTGCCAGCACCTATGGGGGGGCTAGTGAGCAGTTCTTC	CASTYGGASEQFF	.	TRBJ2-1	.	TRBV28
TGTGCCAGCAGCCGCGGAATGTTCCCAGATACGCAGTATTTT	CASSRGMFPDTQYF	.	TRBJ2-3	.	TRBV7-3
TGTGCCAGCAGAACAGGGTTGGGCACTGAAGCTTTCTTT	CASRTGLGTEAFF	.	TRBJ1-1	.	TRBV12-3/TRBV12-4
TGTGCCAGCAGCCAGAAAGACAGCATGAACACTGAAGCTTTCTTT	CASSQKDSMNTEAFF	.	TRBJ1-1	.	TRBV3-1/TRBV3-2
TGTGCCAGCAGCTTACCCAGGGCTCGGGGACACGCTGAAGCTTTCTTT	CASSLPRARGHAEAFF	once	TRBJ1-1	.	TRBV5-6
TGTGCCACCCGCGTCGGACTAGCGGGTGGGTCCTACAATGAGCAGTTCTTC	CATRVGLAGGSYNEQFF	.	TRBJ2-1	TRBD2	TRBV27
TGTGCCAGCAGCGTAGCGGCTAGCGGGAGCTCCTACAATGAGCAGTTCTTC	CASSVAASGSSYNEQFF	.	TRBJ2-1	TRBD2	TRBV9
TGTGCCAGCAGCTTTCCGCAGACCTACGAGCAGTACTTC	CASSFPQTYEQYF	.	TRBJ2-7	.	TRBV7-9
TGTGCCAGCAGTTTTGTGCAGGGGATCGACTCCTCAGAAGGGCAGTTCTTC	CASSFVQGIDSSEGQFF	.	TRBJ2-1	.	TRBV28
TGTGCCAGCAGTTACTCCGGGACAGGGGCAGCAGGGCAGTACTTC	CASSYSGTGAAGQYF	.	TRBJ2-7	TRBD1	TRBV6-5
TGTGCCTGGACCGGGACTAGCAGGGGGGGTGAGCAGTTCTTC	CAWTGTSRGGEQFF	.	TRBJ2-1	TRBD2	TRBV30
TGTGCCAGCAGTCCTGCGGATACGCAGTATTTT	CASSPADTQYF	once	TRBJ2-3	.	TRBV2
TGTGCCACCAGTGACGGTGGGACAGACGTGACCTTTTACAATGAGCAGTTCTTC	CATSDGGTDVTFYNEQFF	.	TRBJ2-1	TRBD1	TRBV24-1
TGCGCCAGCAGCCAGACCAGGCTGGGCTCCTACGAGCAGTACTTC	CASSQTRLGSYEQYF	.	TRBJ2-7	.	TRBV4-3
TGTGCCAGCAGTTTGATCCCGAGGGGGAATCAGCCCCAGCATTTT	CASSLIPRGNQPQHF	.	TRBJ1-5	.	TRBV27
TGTGCCAGTAGTATCTCGCTCCCCCAGGGGGCAGCTGCGGGCTACACCTTC	CASSISLPQGAAAGYTF	once	TRBJ1-2	TRBD1	TRBV19
TGTGCCAGCAATCGATTAGCGGGGGTGGATGAGCAGTTCTTC	CASNRLAGVDEQFF	.	TRBJ2-1	TRBD2	TRBV2
TGCAGCGTTGATTTCACAGGCCAAGAGACCCAGTACTTC	CSVDFTGQETQYF	.	TRBJ2-5	.	TRBV29-1
TGTGCCTGGAGATACGGCCGGGTGTCTGGAAACACCATATATTTT	CAWRYGRVSGNTIYF	.	TRBJ1-3	.	TRBV30
TGCGCCAGCAGCTTGGCCTCGGGGGTACAGCCCCAGCATTTT	CASSLASGVQPQHF	.	TRBJ1-5	.	TRBV5-1
TGTGCCAGCAGCCCGACGGGGACTGGGGGGAGGGGGCAGTTCTTC	CASSPTGTGGRGQFF	.	TRBJ2-1	TRBD2	TRBV3-1/TRBV3-2